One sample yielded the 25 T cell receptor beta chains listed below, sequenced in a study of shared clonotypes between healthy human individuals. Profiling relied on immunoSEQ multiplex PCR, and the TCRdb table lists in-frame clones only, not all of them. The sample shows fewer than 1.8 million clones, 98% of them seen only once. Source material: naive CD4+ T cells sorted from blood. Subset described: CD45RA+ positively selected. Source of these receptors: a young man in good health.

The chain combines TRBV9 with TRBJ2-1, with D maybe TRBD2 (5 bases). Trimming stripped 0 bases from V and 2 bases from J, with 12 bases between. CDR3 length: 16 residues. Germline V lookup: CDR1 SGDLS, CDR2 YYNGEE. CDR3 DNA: TGTGCCAGCAGCGTAGAAAGAGGGCCCCCCTACAATGAGCAGTTCTTC. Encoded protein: CASSVERGPPYNEQFF.

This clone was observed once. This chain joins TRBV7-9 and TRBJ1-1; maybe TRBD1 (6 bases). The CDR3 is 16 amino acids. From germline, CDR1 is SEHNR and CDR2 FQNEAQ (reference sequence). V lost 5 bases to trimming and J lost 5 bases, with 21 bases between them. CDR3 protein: CASSTSAQGIGTEAFF. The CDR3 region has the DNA TGTGCCAGCAGCACCTCTGCCCAGGGGATTGGGACTGAAGCTTTCTTT.

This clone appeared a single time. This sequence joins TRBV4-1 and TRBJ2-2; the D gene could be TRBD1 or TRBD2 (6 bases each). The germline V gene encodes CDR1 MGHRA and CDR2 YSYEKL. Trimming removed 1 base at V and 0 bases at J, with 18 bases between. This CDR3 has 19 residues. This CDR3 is CASSQVFGGSGANTGELFF. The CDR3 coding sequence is TGCGCCAGCAGCCAAGTTTTCGGGGGCTCTGGAGCGAACACCGGGGAGCTGTTTTTT.

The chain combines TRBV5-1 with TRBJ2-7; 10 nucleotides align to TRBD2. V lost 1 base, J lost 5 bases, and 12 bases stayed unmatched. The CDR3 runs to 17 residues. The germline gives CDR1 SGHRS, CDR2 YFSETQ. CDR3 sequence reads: CASSLPRAGGAGDEQYF. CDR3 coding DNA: TGCGCCAGCAGCTTGCCCAGAGCGGGAGGGGCCGGGGACGAGCAGTACTTC.

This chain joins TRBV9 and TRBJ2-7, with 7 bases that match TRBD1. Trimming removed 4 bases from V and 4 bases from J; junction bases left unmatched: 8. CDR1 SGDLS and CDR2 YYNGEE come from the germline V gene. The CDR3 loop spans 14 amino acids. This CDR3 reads CASSLTGVGYEQYF. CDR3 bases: TGTGCCAGCAGCTTAACAGGGGTGGGGTACGAGCAGTACTTC.

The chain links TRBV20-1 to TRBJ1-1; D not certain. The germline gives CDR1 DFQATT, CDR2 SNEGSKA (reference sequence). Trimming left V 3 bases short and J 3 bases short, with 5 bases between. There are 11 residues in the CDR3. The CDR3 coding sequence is TGCAGTGCTAGGGATGACACTGAAGCTTTCTTT. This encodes CSARDDTEAFF.

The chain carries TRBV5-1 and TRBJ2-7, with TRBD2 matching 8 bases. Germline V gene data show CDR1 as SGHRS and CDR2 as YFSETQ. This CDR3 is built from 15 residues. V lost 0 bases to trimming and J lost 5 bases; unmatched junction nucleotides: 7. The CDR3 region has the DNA TGCGCCAGCAGCTTGGAGATCCAGCGGGAGCACGAGCAGTACTTC. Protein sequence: CASSLEIQREHEQYF.

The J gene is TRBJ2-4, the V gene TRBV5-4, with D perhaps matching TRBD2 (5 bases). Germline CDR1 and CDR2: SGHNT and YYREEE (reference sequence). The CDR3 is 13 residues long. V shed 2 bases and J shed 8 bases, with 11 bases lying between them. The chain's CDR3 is CASSFRGIDIQYF. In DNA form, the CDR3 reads TGTGCCAGCAGCTTCCGAGGGATTGACATTCAGTACTTC.

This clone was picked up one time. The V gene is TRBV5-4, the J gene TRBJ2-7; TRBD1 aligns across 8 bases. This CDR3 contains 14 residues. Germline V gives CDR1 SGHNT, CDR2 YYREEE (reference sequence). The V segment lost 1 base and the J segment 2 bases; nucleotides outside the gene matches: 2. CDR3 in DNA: TGTGCCAGCAGCTTGAGGGACAGGCCCTACGAGCAGTACTTC. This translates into CASSLRDRPYEQYF.

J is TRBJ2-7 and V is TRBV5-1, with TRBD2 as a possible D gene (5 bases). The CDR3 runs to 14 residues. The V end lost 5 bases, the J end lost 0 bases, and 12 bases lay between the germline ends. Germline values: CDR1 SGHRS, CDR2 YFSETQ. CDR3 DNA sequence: TGCGCCAGCAGAGAAACGGGAACCTCCTACGAGCAGTACTTC. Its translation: CASRETGTSYEQYF.

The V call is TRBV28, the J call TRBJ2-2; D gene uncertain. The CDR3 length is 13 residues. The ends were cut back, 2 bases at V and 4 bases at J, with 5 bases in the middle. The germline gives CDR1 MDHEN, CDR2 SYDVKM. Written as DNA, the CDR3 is TGTGCCAGCAGTTTAGATGGCACCGGGGAGCTGTTTTTT. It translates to CASSLDGTGELFF.

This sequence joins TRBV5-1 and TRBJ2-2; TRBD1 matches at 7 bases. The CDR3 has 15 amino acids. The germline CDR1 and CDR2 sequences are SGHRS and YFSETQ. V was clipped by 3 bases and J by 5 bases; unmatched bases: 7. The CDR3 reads CASSSVSTGTGELFF. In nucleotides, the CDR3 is TGCGCCAGCAGCTCGGTCTCGACAGGGACCGGGGAGCTGTTTTTT.

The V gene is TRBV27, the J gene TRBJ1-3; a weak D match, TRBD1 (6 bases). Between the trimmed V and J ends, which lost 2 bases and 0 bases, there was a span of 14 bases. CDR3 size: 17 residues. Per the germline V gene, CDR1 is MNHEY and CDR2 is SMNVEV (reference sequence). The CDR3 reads CASSLGLPGASGNTIYF. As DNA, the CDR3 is TGTGCCAGCAGTTTAGGTTTACCAGGGGCCTCTGGAAACACCATATATTTT.

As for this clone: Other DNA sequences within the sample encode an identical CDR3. CDR3 sequence: CASSLRETQYF. The DNA for the CDR3 is TGTGCCAGCAGCTTGAGAGAGACCCAGTACTTC. V is TRBV11-2 and J is TRBJ2-5; D is unresolved. Germline CDR1 SGHAT, CDR2 FQNNGV. The CDR3 has 11 residues. Trimming shortened V by 3 bases and J by 4 bases, and 3 bases separated the two germline ends.

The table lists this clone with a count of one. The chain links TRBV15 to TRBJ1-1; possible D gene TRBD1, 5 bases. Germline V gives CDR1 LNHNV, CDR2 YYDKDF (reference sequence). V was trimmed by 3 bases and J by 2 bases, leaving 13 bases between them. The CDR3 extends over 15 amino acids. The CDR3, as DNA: TGTGCCACCAGCAGGGGACGGATGGAAAACACTGAAGCTTTCTTT. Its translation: CATSRGRMENTEAFF.

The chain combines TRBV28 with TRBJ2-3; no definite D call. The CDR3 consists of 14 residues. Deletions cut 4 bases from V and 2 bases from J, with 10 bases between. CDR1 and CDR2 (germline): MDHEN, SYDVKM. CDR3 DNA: TGTGCCAGCAGTTCCTACTCCCCCACAGATACGCAGTATTTT. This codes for CASSSYSPTDTQYF.

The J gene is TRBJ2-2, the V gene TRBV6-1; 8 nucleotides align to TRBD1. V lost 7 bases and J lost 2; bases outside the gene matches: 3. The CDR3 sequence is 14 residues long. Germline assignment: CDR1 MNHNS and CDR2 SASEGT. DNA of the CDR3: TGTGCCAGCACTGGACAGGGAAACACCGGGGAGCTGTTTTTT. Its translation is CASTGQGNTGELFF.

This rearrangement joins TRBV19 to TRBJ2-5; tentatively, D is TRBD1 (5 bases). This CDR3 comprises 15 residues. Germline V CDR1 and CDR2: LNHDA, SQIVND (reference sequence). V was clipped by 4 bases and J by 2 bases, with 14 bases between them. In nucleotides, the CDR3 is TGTGCCAGTAGTAGAGGAAGACAGATTCAAGAGACCCAGTACTTC. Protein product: CASSRGRQIQETQYF.

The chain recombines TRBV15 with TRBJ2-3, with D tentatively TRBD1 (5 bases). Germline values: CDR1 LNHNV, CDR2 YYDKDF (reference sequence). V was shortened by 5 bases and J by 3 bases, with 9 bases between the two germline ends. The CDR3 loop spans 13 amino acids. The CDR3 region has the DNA TGTGCCACCAGCTTCCAGGGAACAGATACGCAGTATTTT. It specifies CATSFQGTDTQYF. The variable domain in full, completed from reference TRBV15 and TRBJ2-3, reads DAMVIQNPRYQVTQFGKPVTLSCSQTLNHNVMYWYQQKSSQAPKLLFHYYDKDFNNEADTPDNFQSRRPNTSFCFLDIRSPGLGDTAMYLCATSFQGTDTQYFGPGTRLTVL.

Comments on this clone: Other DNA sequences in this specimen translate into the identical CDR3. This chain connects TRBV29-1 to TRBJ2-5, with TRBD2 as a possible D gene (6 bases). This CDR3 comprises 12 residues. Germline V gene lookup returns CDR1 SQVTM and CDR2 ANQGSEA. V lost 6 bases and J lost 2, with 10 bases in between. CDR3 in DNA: TGCAGCGTGAGGAGGGGACAAGAGACCCAGTACTTC. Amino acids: CSVRRGQETQYF.

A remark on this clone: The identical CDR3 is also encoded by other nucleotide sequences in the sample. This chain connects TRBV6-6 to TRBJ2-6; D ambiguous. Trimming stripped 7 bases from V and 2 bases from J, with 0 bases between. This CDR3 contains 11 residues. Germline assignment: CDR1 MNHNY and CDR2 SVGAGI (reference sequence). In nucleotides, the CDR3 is TGTGCCAGCACTGGGGCCAACGTCCTGACTTTC. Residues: CASTGANVLTF.

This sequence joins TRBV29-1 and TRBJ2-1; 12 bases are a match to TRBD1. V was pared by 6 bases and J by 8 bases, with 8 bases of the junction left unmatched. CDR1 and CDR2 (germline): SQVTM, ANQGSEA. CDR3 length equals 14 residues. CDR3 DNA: TGCAGCGTGGGAGGGGGACAGGGGGCCGATGAGCAGTTCTTC. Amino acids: CSVGGGQGADEQFF.

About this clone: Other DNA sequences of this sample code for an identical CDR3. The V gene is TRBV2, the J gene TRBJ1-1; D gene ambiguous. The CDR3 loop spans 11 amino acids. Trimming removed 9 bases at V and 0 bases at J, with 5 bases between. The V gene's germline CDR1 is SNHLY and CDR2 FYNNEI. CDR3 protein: CASRLNTEAFF. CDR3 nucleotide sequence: TGTGCCAGTCGGTTGAACACTGAAGCTTTCTTT.

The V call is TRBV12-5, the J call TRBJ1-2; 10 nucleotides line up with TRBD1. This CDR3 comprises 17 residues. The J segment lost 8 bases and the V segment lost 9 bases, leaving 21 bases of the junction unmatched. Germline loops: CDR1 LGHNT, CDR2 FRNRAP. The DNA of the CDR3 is TGTGCTAGCAGGTTTTCTTGTGTATGGACAGGGGGAAAGGGCTACACCTTC. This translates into CASRFSCVWTGGKGYTF.

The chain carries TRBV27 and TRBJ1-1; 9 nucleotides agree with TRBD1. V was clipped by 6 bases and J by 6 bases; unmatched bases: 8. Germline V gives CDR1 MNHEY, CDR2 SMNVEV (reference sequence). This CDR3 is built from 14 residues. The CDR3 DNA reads TGTGCCAGCAGGCCTGACAGGGGGAGATCTGAAGCTTTCTTT. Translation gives CASRPDRGRSEAFF.